This T cell receptor (beta chain) is drawn from a study of identical twins. Study observations and caveats: Insertions were reduced in abundant cord blood beta clonotypes but not in memory repertoires. Beta out-of-frame sequences displayed a weaker excess of sharing between twins. Models underestimated how often monozygotic twins shared out-of-frame TCR alpha.

Through template switching, a universal primer site was introduced, and the cDNA contained unique molecular identifiers. MiXCR, run by TCRdb on the 5' RACE reads, gives a single entry per CDR3 protein. The repertoire has about 890,000 distinct CDR3 sequences, roughly 12% of them found once; the top ten carry around 1.5%. Of note for this clonotype: Its antigen is unknown.

The germline gives CDR1 ENHRY, CDR2 SYGVKD. Trimming pared 0 bases from V and 4 bases from J, leaving 6 bases between. The CDR3 loop spans 14 amino acids. The data also belong to a second study, concerning yellow fever vaccine responses in identical twins.

Input material: PBMCs. This chain links TRBV10-3 with TRBJ2-2, with D uncertain. This clonotype originated in a woman between 18 and 29 years old in good health. The CDR3 DNA sequence: TGTGCCATCAGTGAGTCGGGCAGCACCGGGGAGCTGTTTTTT. As protein: CAISESGSTGELFF.